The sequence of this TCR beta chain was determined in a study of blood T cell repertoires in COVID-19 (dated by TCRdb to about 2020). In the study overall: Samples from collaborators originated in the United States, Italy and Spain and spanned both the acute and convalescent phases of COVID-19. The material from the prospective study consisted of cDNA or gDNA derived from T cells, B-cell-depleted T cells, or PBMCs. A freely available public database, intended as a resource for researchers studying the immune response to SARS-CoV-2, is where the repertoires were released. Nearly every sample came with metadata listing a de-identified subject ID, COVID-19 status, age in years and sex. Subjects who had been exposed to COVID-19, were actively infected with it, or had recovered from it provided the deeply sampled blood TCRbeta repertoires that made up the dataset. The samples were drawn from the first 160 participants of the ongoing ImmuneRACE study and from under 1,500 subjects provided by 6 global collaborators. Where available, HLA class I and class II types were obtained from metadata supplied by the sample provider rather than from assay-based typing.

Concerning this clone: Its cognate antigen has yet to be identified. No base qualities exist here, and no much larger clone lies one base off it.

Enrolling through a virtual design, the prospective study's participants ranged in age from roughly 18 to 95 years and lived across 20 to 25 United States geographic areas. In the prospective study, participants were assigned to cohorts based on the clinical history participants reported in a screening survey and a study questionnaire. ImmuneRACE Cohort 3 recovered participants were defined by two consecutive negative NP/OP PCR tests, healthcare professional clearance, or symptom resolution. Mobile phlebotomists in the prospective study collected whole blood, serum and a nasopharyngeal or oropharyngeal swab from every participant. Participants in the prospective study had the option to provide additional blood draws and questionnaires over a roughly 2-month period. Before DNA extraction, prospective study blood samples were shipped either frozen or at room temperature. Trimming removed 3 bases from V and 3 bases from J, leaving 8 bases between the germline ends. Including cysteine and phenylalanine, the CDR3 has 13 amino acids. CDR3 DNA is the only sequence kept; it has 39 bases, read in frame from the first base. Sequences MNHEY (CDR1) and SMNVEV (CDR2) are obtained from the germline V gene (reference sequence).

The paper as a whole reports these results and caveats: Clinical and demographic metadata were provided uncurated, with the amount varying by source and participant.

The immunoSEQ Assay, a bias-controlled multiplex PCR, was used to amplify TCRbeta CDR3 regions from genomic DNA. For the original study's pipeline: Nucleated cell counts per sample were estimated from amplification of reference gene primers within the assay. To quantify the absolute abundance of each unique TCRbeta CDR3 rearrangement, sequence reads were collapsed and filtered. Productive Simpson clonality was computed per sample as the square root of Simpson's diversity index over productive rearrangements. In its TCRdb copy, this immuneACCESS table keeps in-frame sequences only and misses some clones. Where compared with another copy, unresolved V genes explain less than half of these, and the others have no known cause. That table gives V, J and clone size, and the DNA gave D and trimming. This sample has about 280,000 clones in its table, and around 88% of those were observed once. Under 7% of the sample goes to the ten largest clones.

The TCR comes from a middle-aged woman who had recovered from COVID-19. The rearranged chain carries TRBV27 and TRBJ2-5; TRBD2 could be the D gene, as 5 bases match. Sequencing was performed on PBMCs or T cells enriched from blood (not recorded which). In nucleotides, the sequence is TGTGCCAGCAGTTTTCGGCGGGAAGAGACCCAGTACTTC. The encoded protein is CASSFRREETQYF.